This TCR beta chain was documented in a study of blood T cell repertoires in COVID-19. Trimming cost V 3 bases and J 7 bases, with 7 bases left between them. The germline CDR1 and CDR2 sequences are SGHRS and YFSETQ. The CDR3 consists of 11 residues. Original data processing: Reference gene primer amplification gave estimated nucleated cell counts. Libraries were prepared by immunoSEQ multiplex PCR; TCRdb keeps only in-frame clonotypes and omits some of them. V, J and clone size are taken as reported in that table, and D and trimming were inferred from the DNA itself. The data contain tens of thousands of clones, 89% of them seen just once; the ten biggest clones take up around 5%.

The sequencing sample was made of peripheral blood. The TCR was taken from a woman aged 45-60 years with active COVID-19. V is TRBV5-1 and J is TRBJ2-5; D call uncertain. The CDR3 DNA is TGCGCCAGCAGCTCGAGAGGGACCCAGTACTTC. It yields the protein CASSSRGTQYF.